The sample holds a few counts of the clone carrying this T cell receptor (beta chain). These data are taken from a study of T cell responses to AZD1222 COVID-19 vaccine. The CDR3 length is 13 residues. Germline V gives CDR1 SGDLS, CDR2 YYNGEE. The V end was cut by 4 bases, the J end by 7 bases, with 12 bases between. Clones were read by immunoSEQ multiplex PCR, and TCRdb kept only the in-frame ones, dropping some. The sample carries about 120,000 clones, around 90% recorded once. The material was peripheral blood, obtained on day 0 of AZD1222 vaccination. This clonotype was sampled from an adult in good health. This chain connects TRBV9 to TRBJ1-5; D is ambiguous. The CDR3 DNA is TGTGCCAGCAGCCCCCGGGCGGGGCAGCCCCAGCATTTT. It translates to CASSPRAGQPQHF.